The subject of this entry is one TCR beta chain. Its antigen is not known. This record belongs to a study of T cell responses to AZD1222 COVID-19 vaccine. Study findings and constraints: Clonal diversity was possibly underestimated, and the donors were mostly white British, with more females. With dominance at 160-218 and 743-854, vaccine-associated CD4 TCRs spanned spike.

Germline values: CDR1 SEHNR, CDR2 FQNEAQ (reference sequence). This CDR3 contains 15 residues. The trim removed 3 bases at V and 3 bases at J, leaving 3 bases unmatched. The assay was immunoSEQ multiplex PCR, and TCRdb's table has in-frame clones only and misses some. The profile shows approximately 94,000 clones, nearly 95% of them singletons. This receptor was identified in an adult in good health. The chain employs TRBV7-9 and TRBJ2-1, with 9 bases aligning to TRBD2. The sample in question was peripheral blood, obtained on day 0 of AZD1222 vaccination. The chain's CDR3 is CASSFLAGIYNEQFF. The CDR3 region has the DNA TGTGCCAGCAGCTTCCTAGCGGGGATCTACAATGAGCAGTTCTTC.